This T cell receptor (beta chain) derives from a study of OX40 agonist ivuxolimab in advanced cancers. Across the study: Eligibility rules accepted prior anti-PD-1, anti-PD-L1 or anti-CTLA-4 therapy, and 35% to 40% had some.

Germline CDR1 reads LNHDA; CDR2 reads SQIVND (reference sequence). With V trimmed by 5 bases and J by 5 bases, 12 bases remained unmatched. This CDR3 has 17 residues. The table came from immunoSEQ multiplex PCR; TCRdb's copy has only in-frame clones and leaves some out. The profile shows around 70,000 clones, roughly 85% of them singletons. This chain joins TRBV19 and TRBJ2-3, with 11 bases identical to TRBD2. The material sequenced was CD4+ or CD8+ T cells sorted from blood, taken in a trial of the OX40 agonist ivuxolimab. The receptor comes from an adult with an advanced solid tumor such as melanoma, head and neck, liver or kidney cancer. The CDR3 loop reads CASSSAYVAGGRDTQYF. The CDR3 DNA is TGTGCCAGTAGTTCCGCCTACGTAGCGGGGGGGAGAGATACGCAGTATTTT.